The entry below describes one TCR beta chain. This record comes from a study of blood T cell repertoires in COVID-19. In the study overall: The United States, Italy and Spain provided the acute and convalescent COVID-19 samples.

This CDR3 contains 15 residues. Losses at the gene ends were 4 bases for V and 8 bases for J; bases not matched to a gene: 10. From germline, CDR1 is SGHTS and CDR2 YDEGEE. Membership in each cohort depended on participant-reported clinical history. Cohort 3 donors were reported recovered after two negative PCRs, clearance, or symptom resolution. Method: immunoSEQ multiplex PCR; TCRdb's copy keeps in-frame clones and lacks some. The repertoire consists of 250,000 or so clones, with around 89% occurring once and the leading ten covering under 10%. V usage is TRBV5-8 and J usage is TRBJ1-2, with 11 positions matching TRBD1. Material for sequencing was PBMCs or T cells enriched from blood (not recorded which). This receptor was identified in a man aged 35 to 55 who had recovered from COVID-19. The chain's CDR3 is CASSDWTGGARGYTF. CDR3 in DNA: TGTGCCAGCAGCGACTGGACAGGGGGCGCAAGAGGCTACACCTTC.